These 3 T cell receptor beta chains share one sample of origin, sequenced in a study of CD8+ T cells in alopecia areata. The treatment was: oral pan-JAK inhibitor, 5-10 mg twice daily. RNA extraction and reverse transcription yielded cDNA as sequencing template. Only in-frame clones appear in the TCRdb table, and some are missing; sequencing was by immunoSEQ multiplex PCR. In the table there are some 110,000 clones, 50% to 75% of which are singletons. The specimen was CD8+ T cells sorted from blood, collected at week 24, from a patient treated with tofacitinib. The receptors derive from a human donor with alopecia areata.

The chain couples TRBV6-6 to TRBJ2-7; D is unclear. Trimming removed 4 bases at V and 4 bases at J, with 8 bases between. CDR3 length: 12 amino acids. Looked up from germline, CDR1 is MNHNY and CDR2 is SVGAGI (reference sequence). CDR3 sequence reads: CASSSVLYEQYF. The CDR3 DNA sequence: TGTGCCAGCAGTTCCGTCCTATACGAGCAGTACTTC.

V gene TRBV6-5 combines with J gene TRBJ1-5; tentatively, D is TRBD1 (5 bases). Trimming left V 4 bases short and J 6 bases short, with 10 bases between. This CDR3 spans 13 amino acids. Germline CDR1 MNHEY, CDR2 SVGAGI. CDR3 sequence: CASSFTGSQPQHF. The DNA for the CDR3 is TGTGCCAGCAGTTTTACAGGCTCTCAGCCCCAGCATTTT.

This chain links TRBV5-8 with TRBJ2-5; D remains ambiguous. CDR1 and CDR2 (germline): SGHTS, YDEGEE. Trimming took 1 base from V and 4 from J, leaving 8 bases between them. The CDR3 has 13 amino acids. CDR3 amino acids: CASSLLETETQYF. CDR3 nucleotide sequence: TGTGCCAGCAGCTTGTTAGAGACAGAGACCCAGTACTTC.